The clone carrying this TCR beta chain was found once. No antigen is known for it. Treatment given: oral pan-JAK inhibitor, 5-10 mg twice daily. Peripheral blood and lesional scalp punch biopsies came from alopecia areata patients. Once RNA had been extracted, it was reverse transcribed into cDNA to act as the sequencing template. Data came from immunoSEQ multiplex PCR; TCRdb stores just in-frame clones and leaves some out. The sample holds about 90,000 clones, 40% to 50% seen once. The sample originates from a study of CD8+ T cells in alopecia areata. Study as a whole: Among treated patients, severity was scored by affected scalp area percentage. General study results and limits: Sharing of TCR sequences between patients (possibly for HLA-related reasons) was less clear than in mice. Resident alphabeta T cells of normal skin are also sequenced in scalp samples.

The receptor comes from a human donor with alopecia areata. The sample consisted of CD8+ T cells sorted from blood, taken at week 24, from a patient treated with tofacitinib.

The CDR3 DNA is TGTGCCAGCAGTTACCCCGGCGGGAGGGCGAATAATGAGCAGTTCTTC. Its protein product is CASSYPGGRANNEQFF. This chain connects TRBV6-5 to TRBJ2-1; TRBD2 agrees at 9 bases. The germline V gene encodes CDR1 MNHEY and CDR2 SVGAGI. Trimming at V came to 2 bases and at J to 7 bases, leaving 9 bases not matched to a gene. This CDR3 has 16 residues.